A single TCR beta chain is shown here with its context. The antigen it recognizes is unknown. No clone much larger than this one lies a single base away; base qualities are absent. Other DNA sequences from this sample encode an identical CDR3 as well. The source of the sample is a study of cytomegalovirus exposure and HLA in healthy donors listed by TCRdb under 2017. Regarding the study in general: The 550 to 750 repertoires of the first cohort and the roughly 110 validation repertoires were produced on the same platform, according to a later analysis. The study aimed to test whether signatures of past pathogen exposure could be identified by cataloging public T cell receptors. In addition to the first cohort of several hundred subjects, a separate validation cohort of under 150 different subjects was used. The study combined high-throughput TCR immunosequencing, statistical association of individual TCRs with disease status, and machine learning to predict cytomegalovirus infection status.

The receptor library was made with the immunoSEQ multiplex PCR assay. In the source study's methods: To diagnose cytomegalovirus status from the catalog of TCR beta chain sequences, a statistical classification framework was built. TCRdb carries this immuneACCESS record with in-frame sequences only. Its versions omit some clonotypes, under half of them owing to an unresolved V gene in the studies checked, with the rest unexplained. The DNA was the basis for D and trimming; V, J and clone size are from that table. The sample data list a few hundred thousand clones, and around 88% of these were observed just once. The top ten clones comprise approximately 2.9% of the sample. What the study reported, not specific to this receptor: The authors suggested that the approach could potentially be extended to other disease states and immunological phenotypes. In vitro tests confirmed that three of the cytomegalovirus-associated TCR beta chains recognize cytomegalovirus antigens. In a later analysis, TCRs clustered in the first cohort were found to also tend to co-occur in the 120 or so validation repertoires, with about 93% of cluster scores above 0. The study gave a list of under 200 TCR beta chains associated with cytomegalovirus. The classifier was reported to diagnose cytomegalovirus status with high specificity and sensitivity in both the original cohort and the validation cohort. Across donors, most TCR sequences were observed very rarely, whereas some public TCRs were present in many individuals. A later analysis lacked HLA typing for the validation cohort, so it scored co-occurrence in that cohort across all 110 or so repertoires.

The donors belonged to the validation cohort of over a hundred subjects, which was separate from the approximately 610-subject first cohort. CDR1 and CDR2, per the germline V gene, are KGHSH and LQKENI. Deletion took 0 bases off V and 3 bases off J, with a span of 9 bases between the germline ends. Inclusive of the bounding cysteine and phenylalanine, the CDR3 is 15 residues long. Here the CDR3 DNA is all that survives: 45 bases in frame from base 1. The chain was built from TRBV18 and TRBJ2-1, and perhaps TRBD1 as D gene, on 6 matching bases. The source is a woman younger than 35 in good health and CMV-seronegative. The source material was PBMCs. The CDR3 protein is CASSPPEGGYNEQFF. The DNA sequence is as follows: TGTGCCAGCTCACCACCCGAAGGGGGCTACAATGAGCAGTTCTTC.